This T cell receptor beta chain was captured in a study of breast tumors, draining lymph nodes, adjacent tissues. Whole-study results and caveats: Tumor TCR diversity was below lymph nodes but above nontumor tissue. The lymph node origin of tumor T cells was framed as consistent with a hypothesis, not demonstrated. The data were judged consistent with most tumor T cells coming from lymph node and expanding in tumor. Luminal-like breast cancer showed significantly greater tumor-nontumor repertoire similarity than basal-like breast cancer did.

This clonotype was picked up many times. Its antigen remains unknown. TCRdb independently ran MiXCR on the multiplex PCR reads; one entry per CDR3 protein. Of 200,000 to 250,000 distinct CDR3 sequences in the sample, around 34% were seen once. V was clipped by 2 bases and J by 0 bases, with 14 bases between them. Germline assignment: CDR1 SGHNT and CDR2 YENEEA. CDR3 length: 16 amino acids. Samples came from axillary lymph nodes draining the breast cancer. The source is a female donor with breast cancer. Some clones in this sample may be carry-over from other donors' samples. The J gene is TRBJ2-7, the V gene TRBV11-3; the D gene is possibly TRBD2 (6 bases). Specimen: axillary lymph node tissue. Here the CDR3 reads CASSLSAAGLSYEQYF. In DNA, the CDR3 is TGTGCCAGCAGCTTATCGGCAGCGGGTCTCTCCTACGAGCAGTACTTC.